This TCR beta chain is drawn from a study of shared clonotypes between healthy human individuals. V lost 3 bases, J lost 3 bases, and 8 bases lay in between. The CDR3 sequence is 13 residues long. Germline-derived CDR1 and CDR2 are MNHEY and SMNVEV (reference sequence). To note about this clone: Its cognate antigen is unknown.

Everyone who donated was a Caucasian adult who lived in Nashville, Tennessee. CD45RA+ naive and CD45RA-negative memory subsets were separated from CD4+ cells. The study, taken as a whole, reports: Measured sharing among donors was expected to vary with sequencing depth. Clonotypes not shared had lower generation probabilities than those common to all four donors.

Profiling relied on immunoSEQ multiplex PCR, and the TCRdb table lists in-frame clones only, not all of them. The data show under 1,900,000 clones, with approximately 98.5% seen just once and roughly 0.35% held by the top ten. Material for sequencing was naive CD4+ T cells sorted from blood. Regarding subset: CD45RA+ positively selected. The TCR comes from a young man in good health. The genes are TRBV27 and TRBJ2-5, with TRBD2 as a possible D gene (6 bases). CDR3 coding DNA: TGTGCCAGCAGTTTTAGGGAGGAAGAGACCCAGTACTTC. Its translation: CASSFREEETQYF.